This TCR beta chain was captured by sequencing in a study of T cell responses to AZD1222 COVID-19 vaccine (TCRdb year 2021). Context from the whole study: AZD1222 recipients whose second dose came at about 4 weeks and those whose second dose came at about 12 weeks were combined into one group, since spike-specific TCR depth and breadth did not differ between the two schedules. A total of just over 230 trial participants underwent TCR sequencing, of whom roughly 210 received two doses of AZD1222 and around 25 received two doses of the MenACWY control vaccine. Trial participants were enrolled by age into 18-55, 56-69 and 70-plus year subgroups, with roughly 150, 30 and 60 TCR-sequenced participants respectively.

CDR3 length: 16 amino acids, cysteine to phenylalanine. Kept here is only the CDR3 DNA, which spans 48 bases and is read in frame from base 1. CDR1 SGHVS and CDR2 FNYEAQ were looked up in the germline V gene. After removal of 4 bases from V and 1 base from J, the junction retains 3 bases not matched to a gene. Beyond this particular receptor, the publication reports: Because no day 14 peak-response samples were available, the repertoires could be characterized only after the peak T cell response. Epitopes outside the regions mutated in the B.1.351 and B.1.1.7 variants were reportedly recognized by nearly half of the unique spike-specific TCRs. In the small 56-69-year group, the increase in depth fell short of significance, most likely because of low power. A significant rise in spike-specific TCR breadth and depth was observed after two AZD1222 doses relative to day 0 and relative to MenACWY recipients. Most participants were white British and females outnumbered males, and the authors suggested that clonal diversity may have been underestimated. Conclusions about previously exposed vaccinees are limited because only six or seven AZD1222 recipients were SARS-CoV-2 seropositive at baseline. Vaccine-associated CD4 TCRs spanned the whole spike protein, with dominant responses in regions 160-218 and 743-854.

The CDR3 regions of human TCRbeta chains were analyzed by immunosequencing. Per the authors' processing: Repertoire TCRs were checked for matches against a reference library of SARS-CoV-2-specific TCRs that had been generated using the MIRA antigen-specificity platform. Breadth meant the fraction of unique TCRs that were SARS-CoV-2-associated, whereas depth meant the fraction of total T cells that were SARS-CoV-2-associated. Each spike-specific TCR was assigned to its reactive spike region and to a CD4 or CD8 class using the MIRA data. Log10-transformed breadth and depth values were compared by one-way ANOVA with Sidak's multiple comparisons tests. Here the immuneACCESS table is served through TCRdb, limited to in-frame sequences with V and J called. Missing clones are a known gap in these copies; in checked studies unresolved V genes cover under half, and the rest lacks a known reason. V and J calls and clone size are those listed in that table; D and trimming were worked out from the DNA. The sample table holds around 120,000 clones, of which around 94% were seen once. Of the sample, roughly 2.2% is held by the ten largest clones.

The label giving this sample's time point can be read as: baseline before first vaccination. The vaccinee samples were drawn from two UK trials, COV001 and COV002, one of which was a single-blind randomized controlled phase 2/3 trial testing AZD1222 (ChAdOx1 nCoV-19) in healthy adults. For TCRbeta chain sequencing, PBMC samples from trial participants were taken at day 0 and at day 28 after the second dose. In regard to this clone: Its antigen has not been determined. Qualities for individual bases were not recorded, and no much larger clone is one base off.

Rearrangement joined TRBV7-6 to TRBJ2-3, with TRBD2 matching 12 junction bases. Here the sequenced sample was peripheral blood, taken on day 0 of AZD1222 vaccination. The sequence was obtained from an adult in good health. The CDR3 amino acid sequence is: CASSSRTSGGTDTQYF. The sequence in DNA is TGTGCCAGCAGCTCCCGGACTAGCGGGGGCACAGATACGCAGTATTTT.